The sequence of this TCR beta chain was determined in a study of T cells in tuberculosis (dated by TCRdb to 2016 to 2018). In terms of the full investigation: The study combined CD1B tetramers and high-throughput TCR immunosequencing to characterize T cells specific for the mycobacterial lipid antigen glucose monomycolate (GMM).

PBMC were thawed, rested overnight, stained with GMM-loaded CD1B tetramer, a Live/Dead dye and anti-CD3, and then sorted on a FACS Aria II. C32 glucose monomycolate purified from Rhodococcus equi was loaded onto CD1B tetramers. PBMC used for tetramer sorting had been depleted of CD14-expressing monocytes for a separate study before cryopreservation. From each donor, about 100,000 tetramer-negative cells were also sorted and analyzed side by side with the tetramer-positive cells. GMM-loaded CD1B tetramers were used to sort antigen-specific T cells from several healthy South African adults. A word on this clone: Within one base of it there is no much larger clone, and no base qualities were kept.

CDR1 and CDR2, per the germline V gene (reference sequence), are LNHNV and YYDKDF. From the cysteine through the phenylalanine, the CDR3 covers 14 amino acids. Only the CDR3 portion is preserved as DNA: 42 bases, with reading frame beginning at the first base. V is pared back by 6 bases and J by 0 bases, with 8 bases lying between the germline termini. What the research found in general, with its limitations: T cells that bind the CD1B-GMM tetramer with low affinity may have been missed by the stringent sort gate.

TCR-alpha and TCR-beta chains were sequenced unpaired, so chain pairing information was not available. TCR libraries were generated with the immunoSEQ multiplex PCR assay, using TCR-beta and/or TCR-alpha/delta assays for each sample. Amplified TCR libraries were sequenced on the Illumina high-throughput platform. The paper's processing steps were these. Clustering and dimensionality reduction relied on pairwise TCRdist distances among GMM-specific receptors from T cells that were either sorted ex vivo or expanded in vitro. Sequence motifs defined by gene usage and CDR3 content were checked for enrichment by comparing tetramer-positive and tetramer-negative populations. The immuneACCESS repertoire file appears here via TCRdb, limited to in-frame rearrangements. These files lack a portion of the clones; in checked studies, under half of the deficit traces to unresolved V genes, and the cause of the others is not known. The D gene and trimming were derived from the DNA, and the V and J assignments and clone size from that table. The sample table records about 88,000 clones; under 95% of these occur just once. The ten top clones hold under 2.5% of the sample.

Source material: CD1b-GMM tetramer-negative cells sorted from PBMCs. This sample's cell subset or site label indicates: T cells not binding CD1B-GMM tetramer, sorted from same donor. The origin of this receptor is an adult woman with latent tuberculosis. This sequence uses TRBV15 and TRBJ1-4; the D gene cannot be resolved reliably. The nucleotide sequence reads TGTGCCACCAGTAGCCTTTCAACTAATGAAAAACTGTTTTTT. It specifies CATSSLSTNEKLFF.